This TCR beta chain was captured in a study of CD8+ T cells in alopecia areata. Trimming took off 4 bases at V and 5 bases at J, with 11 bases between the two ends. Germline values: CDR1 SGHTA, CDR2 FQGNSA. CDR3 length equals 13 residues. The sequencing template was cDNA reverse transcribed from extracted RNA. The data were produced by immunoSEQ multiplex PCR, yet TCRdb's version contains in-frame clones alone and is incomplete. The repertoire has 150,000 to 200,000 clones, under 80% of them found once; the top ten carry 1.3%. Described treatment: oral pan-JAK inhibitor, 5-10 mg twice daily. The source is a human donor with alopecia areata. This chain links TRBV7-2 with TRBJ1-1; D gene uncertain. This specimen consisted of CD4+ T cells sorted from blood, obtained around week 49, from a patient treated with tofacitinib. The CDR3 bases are TGTGCCAGCAGCTCCGCCCGGAGAACTGAAGCTTTCTTT. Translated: CASSSARRTEAFF.